The sequence of this TCR beta chain was determined in a study of blood T cell repertoires in COVID-19. For the study at large: Sites across the United States, Italy and Spain contributed samples from acute and convalescent COVID-19. T cells, B-cell-depleted T cells, or PBMCs provided the cDNA or gDNA that served as material.

In the source study's methods: Estimated nucleated cell counts came from reference gene primer amplification. Method: immunoSEQ multiplex PCR; TCRdb's copy keeps in-frame clones and lacks some. That table is the source of V, J and clone size, and D and trimming were worked out from the DNA. The sample has 70,000 or so clones, 80% to 90% seen once. The CDR3 consists of 15 residues. The germline V gene encodes CDR1 MDHEN and CDR2 SYDVKM. V dropped 3 bases and J dropped 8 bases, with 17 bases sitting between them. The chain links TRBV28 to TRBJ2-4; D perhaps matches TRBD2 (5 bases). The sequence was obtained from a woman of 80 years or more with active COVID-19. Sequencing input: peripheral blood. The CDR3 protein is CASSFDTIRRDIQYF. The CDR3 region has the DNA TGTGCCAGCAGTTTCGATACGATCCGGCGGGACATTCAGTACTTC. The whole variable domain, remainder taken from reference TRBV28 and TRBJ2-4, is DVKVTQSSRYLVKRTGEKVFLECVQDMDHENMFWYRQDPGLGLRLIYFSYDVKMKEKGDIPEGYSVSREKKERFSLILESASTNQTSMYLCASSFDTIRRDIQYFGAGTRLSVL.